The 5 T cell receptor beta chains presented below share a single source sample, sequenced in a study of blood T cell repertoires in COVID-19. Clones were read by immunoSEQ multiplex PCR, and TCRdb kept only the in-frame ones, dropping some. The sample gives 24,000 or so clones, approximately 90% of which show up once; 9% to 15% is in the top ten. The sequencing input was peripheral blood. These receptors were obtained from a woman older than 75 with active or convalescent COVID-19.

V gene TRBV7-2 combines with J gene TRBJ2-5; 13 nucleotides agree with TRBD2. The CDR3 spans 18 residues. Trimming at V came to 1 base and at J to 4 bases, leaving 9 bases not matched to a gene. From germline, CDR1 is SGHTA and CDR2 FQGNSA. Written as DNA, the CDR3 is TGTGCCAGCAGCTTAGGTGTACTAGCGGGAGGGCCGGGAGAGACCCAGTACTTC. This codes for CASSLGVLAGGPGETQYF.

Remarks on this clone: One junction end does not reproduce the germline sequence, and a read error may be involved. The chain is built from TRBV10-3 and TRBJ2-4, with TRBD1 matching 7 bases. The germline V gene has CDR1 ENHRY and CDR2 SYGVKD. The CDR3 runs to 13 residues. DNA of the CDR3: TGTGCCATCAGTGAGTCGCATGGACAGGACCTTGACTTC. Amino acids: CAISESHGQDLDF.

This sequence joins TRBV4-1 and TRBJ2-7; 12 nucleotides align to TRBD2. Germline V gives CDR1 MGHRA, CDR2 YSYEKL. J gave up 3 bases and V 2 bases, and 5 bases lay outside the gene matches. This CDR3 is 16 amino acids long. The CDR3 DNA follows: TGCGCCAGCAGCCAACCGACTAGCGGGAGATTCTACGAGCAGTACTTC. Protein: CASSQPTSGRFYEQYF.

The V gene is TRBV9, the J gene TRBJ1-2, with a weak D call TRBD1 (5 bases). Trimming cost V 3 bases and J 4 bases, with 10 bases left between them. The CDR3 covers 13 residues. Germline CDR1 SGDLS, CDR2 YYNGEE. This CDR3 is CASSAGNSYGYTF. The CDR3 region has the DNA TGTGCCAGCAGCGCAGGGAACAGCTATGGCTACACCTTC.

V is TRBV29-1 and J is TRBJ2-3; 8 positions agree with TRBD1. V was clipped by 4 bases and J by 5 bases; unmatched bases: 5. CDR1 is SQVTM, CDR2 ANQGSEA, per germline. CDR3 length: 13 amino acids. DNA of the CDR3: TGCAGCGTTGTGACAGGGGCGGTAGATACGCAGTATTTT. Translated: CSVVTGAVDTQYF.